This T cell receptor (beta chain) originates from a study of long-term antiretroviral therapy in people with HIV. Researchers report immunoSEQ v3.0 was run at survey level. The assay was immunoSEQ multiplex PCR, and TCRdb's table has in-frame clones only and misses some. The sample contains fewer than 45,000 clones, 70% to 90% of which appear only once. This clone was detected a few times. V shed 3 bases and J shed 6 bases, with 12 bases lying between them. Germline V lookup: CDR1 KGHSH, CDR2 LQKENI. The CDR3 extends over 14 amino acids. This TCR was sampled from a man younger than 35 with HIV. Specimen: unsorted PBMCs, collected 2.2 years after starting antiretroviral therapy. The rearrangement uses TRBV18 and TRBJ1-3, with D perhaps matching TRBD1 (6 bases). CDR3 DNA sequence: TGTGCCAGCTCACCGGGACAACTGGAAAACACCATATATTTT. This codes for CASSPGQLENTIYF.